Shown below are 2 T cell receptor beta chains from a single sample sequenced in a study of T cell responses to AZD1222 COVID-19 vaccine. Produced via immunoSEQ multiplex PCR; TCRdb's table is partial and in-frame only. Here the sample spans over 120,000 clones, roughly nine tenths being singletons. Here the sequenced sample was peripheral blood, taken 28 days after the second AZD1222 dose. The receptors were gathered from an adult who received the AZD1222 COVID-19 vaccine.

Regarding this clone: Its ends do not fully match the called genes, so a read error is possible. This sequence joins TRBV6-5 and TRBJ1-5; TRBD1 matches at 8 bases. The V gene's germline CDR1 is MNHEY and CDR2 SVGAGI. The CDR3 is 15 residues long. Here the CDR3 reads CASSDSGTGYQPQHF. The DNA of the CDR3 is TGTGCCAGCAGTGACTCCGGGACAGGATATCAGCCCCAGCATTTT.

This clone has only a few counts. The V and J genes are TRBV11-2 and TRBJ1-6, with D tentatively TRBD1 (6 bases). Per germline, CDR1 SGHAT and CDR2 FQNNGV. Trimming took off 3 bases at V and 7 bases at J, with 10 bases between the two ends. This CDR3 contains 14 residues. The CDR3 protein is CASSFTGMNSPLHF. In DNA, the CDR3 is TGTGCCAGCAGCTTTACAGGGATGAATTCACCCCTCCACTTT.